What follows is one T cell receptor (beta chain) and its context. This sample is part of a study of blood T cell repertoires in COVID-19. Study in general: COVID-19 samples from acute and convalescent phases originated in the United States, Italy and Spain.

In the source study's methods: Amplification with reference gene primers provided the estimates of nucleated cell counts. Clones were sequenced by immunoSEQ multiplex PCR, and TCRdb holds only the in-frame ones, with some missing. That table gives V, J and clone size, and the DNA gave D and trimming. The sample holds roughly 150,000 clones; more than 60% are singletons and the top ten take about 7.8%. Sequenced input: peripheral blood. This receptor was taken from a man aged 60 to 75 with acute or convalescent COVID-19.

In DNA, the CDR3 is TGTGCCAGCAGTACAGTCCCGGGACAGGGCTCCTATAATTCACCCCTCCACTTT. It is translated as CASSTVPGQGSYNSPLHF. The gene calls are TRBV27 and TRBJ1-6; 9 bases are shared with TRBD1. The ends lost 5 bases at V and 0 bases at J; junction bases unmatched: 8. Germline CDR1 is MNHEY and CDR2 is SMNVEV (reference sequence). CDR3 size: 18 residues.